This is a list of T cell receptor beta chains from one sample in a study of technical replicates of blood from a few donors. Using immunoSEQ multiplex PCR, the repertoire was profiled, and TCRdb retains in-frame clones only, with some absent. The repertoire holds around 95,000 clones, with 85% to 95% as singletons. The sequenced sample consisted of T cells isolated from PBMCs. The receptors were sampled from a human donor in good health. Each CDR3 is given with its conserved first and last residue. The D gene is left open where the match is weak. A row's size may be missing; if present it is once, few, many or a size class.

TRBJ2-1 TRBV7-9 - - TGTGCCAGCAGCTTAGGCTGGACAGTGAACAATGAGCAGTTCTTC CASSLGWTVNNEQFF
TRBJ2-1 TRBV15 - TRBD1 TGTGCCACCAGCAGAGTTACAGGGGACAATGAGCAGTTCTTC CATSRVTGDNEQFF
TRBJ2-1 TRBV28 - TRBD1 TGTGCCAGCAGTCTTGAGGTGGGGACAGGCTACAATGAGCAGTTCTTC CASSLEVGTGYNEQFF
TRBJ2-2 TRBV10-3 - - TGTGCCATCAGCCTAGCGATCGGCACCGGGGAGCTGTTTTTT CAISLAIGTGELFF
TRBJ1-2 TRBV7-2 - - TGTGCCAGCAGCCCCCAGGGGCCCAGGGGCTACACCTTC CASSPQGPRGYTF
TRBJ2-3 TRBV18 - - TGTGCCAGCTCACAACATGGGGGGGATACGCAGTATTTT CASSQHGGDTQYF
TRBJ2-7 TRBV19 - TRBD1 TGTGCCAGTAGTATCGGGACAGGGTTTTCCTACGAGCAGTACTTC CASSIGTGFSYEQYF
TRBJ2-5 TRBV19 - TRBD2 TGTGCCAGTAGTAGGAGCGGGGGACCTCAAGAGACCCAGTACTTC CASSRSGGPQETQYF
TRBJ1-1 TRBV19 - TRBD1 TGTGCCAGCGAATCCATGACAGGGACGATGAACACTGAAGCTTTCTTT CASESMTGTMNTEAFF
TRBJ1-4 TRBV28 - - TGTGCCAGCAGCCAAACGGGTGTTAATGAAAAACTGTTTTTT CASSQTGVNEKLFF
TRBJ2-3 TRBV6-1 - - TGTGCCAGCAGAGGGAGGCGAGATACGCAGTATTTT CASRGRRDTQYF
TRBJ2-7 TRBV6-6 once TRBD1 TGTGCCAGCCGAACAGGGGGAGGAACCTACGAGCAGTACTTC CASRTGGGTYEQYF
TRBJ1-5 TRBV2 once TRBD1 TGTGCCAGCAGTACTACAGGGGGCCGGGTTCAGCCCCAGCATTTT CASSTTGGRVQPQHF
TRBJ2-7 TRBV5-1 - TRBD1 TGCGCCAGCAGCGCCCGACAGGGGGCCCACGAGCAGTACTTC CASSARQGAHEQYF
TRBJ1-1 TRBV2 - - TGTGCCAGCAGATCAGACAACATTGAAGCTTTCTTT CASRSDNIEAFF
TRBJ2-2 TRBV11-2 - - TGTGCCAGCAGCTTAGATCTCGGAGGGGCCGGGGAGCTGTTTTTT CASSLDLGGAGELFF
TRBJ2-2 TRBV19 - TRBD1 TGTGCCAGTAGTATAGAGGGGTGGGCCCTAAAAGGGACAGGGGTTTACGGGGAGCTGTTTTTT CASSIEGWALKGTGVYGELFF
TRBJ2-7 TRBV19 - TRBD2 TGTGCCAGTAGTAAAGGGACGCCTGGGACTAGCAGCGGCTACGAGCAGTACTTC CASSKGTPGTSSGYEQYF
TRBJ2-7 TRBV5-4 - TRBD2 TGTGCCCGACAACGGGAGGGGGTCTACGAGCAGTACTTC CARQREGVYEQYF
TRBJ2-3 TRBV29-1 - - TGCAGCGTTGACAGGACATTAACCACCACAGATACGCAGTATTTT CSVDRTLTTTDTQYF
TRBJ1-2 TRBV11-2 - TRBD1 TGTGCCAGCAGCTGGCTAGGACAGGGCGATGGCTACACCTTC CASSWLGQGDGYTF
TRBJ2-1 TRBV9 - - TGTGCCAGCAGCGTACAGATGCAGACTAACAATGAGCAGTTCTTC CASSVQMQTNNEQFF
TRBJ2-2 TRBV18 few TRBD2 TGTGCCAGCTCACCTTACGGGACTAGCACGAACACCGGGGAGCTGTTTTTT CASSPYGTSTNTGELFF
TRBJ1-1 TRBV29-1 few - TGCAGCGCTTACAGGGCCACTAACACTGAAGCTTTCTTT CSAYRATNTEAFF
TRBJ2-3 TRBV9 - - TGTGCCAGCAGCGAATATATAGCGGCGAAGACCACAGATACGCAGTATTTT CASSEYIAAKTTDTQYF
TRBJ1-4 TRBV19 - - TGTGCCAGCGCCCCGGACAGTGCTAATGAAAAACTGTTTTTT CASAPDSANEKLFF
TRBJ1-2 TRBV10-2 - - TGCGCCAGCAGTGAGGGCAGAGGAGGCTACACCTTC CASSEGRGGYTF
TRBJ2-4 TRBV10-3 - TRBD2 TGTGCCATCAGTGACGCTAGCGGGAGGGCCTGGGGGAGCAACATTCAGTACTTC CAISDASGRAWGSNIQYF
TRBJ1-1 TRBV28 - TRBD1 TGTGCCAGCAGGGAGACAGGGGAAGCTTTCTTT CASRETGEAFF
TRBJ2-3 TRBV7-6 - TRBD1 TGTGCCAGCAGCTTGGACAGGGACCCAGATACGCAGTATTTT CASSLDRDPDTQYF
TRBJ1-4 TRBV5-8 - TRBD1 TGTGCCAGCAGCTGGGAGGACGGGACAGGGCACATGAAGAATGAAAAACTGTTTTTT CASSWEDGTGHMKNEKLFF
TRBJ2-7 TRBV7-2 - - TGTGCCAGCAGCCCCACTTCCGTTAGCTCCTACGAGCAGTACTTC CASSPTSVSSYEQYF
TRBJ2-1 TRBV30 - - TGTGCCTGGACGAAGCGGGCAAACAATGAGCAGTTCTTC CAWTKRANNEQFF
TRBJ1-6 TRBV6-4 - - TGTGCCAGCCGCGGCGACAGCTCCTATAATTCACCCCTCCACTTT CASRGDSSYNSPLHF
TRBJ1-1 TRBV10-3 - - TGTGCCATCAGTGAGTACTCAATGAACACTGAAGCTTTCTTT CAISEYSMNTEAFF
TRBJ1-2 TRBV9 - TRBD1 TGTGCCAGCACGAGGGACAGCTTTTACACTAACTATGGCTACACCTTC CASTRDSFYTNYGYTF
TRBJ2-7 TRBV7-3 - TRBD2 TGTGCCAGCAGCCCGACTAGCGGAGACGAGCAGTACTTC CASSPTSGDEQYF
TRBJ2-5 TRBV29-1 - - TGCAGCGTTGAAGTGACTCGGCAAGAGACCCAGTACTTC CSVEVTRQETQYF